Presented here are 5 T cell receptor beta chains from one specimen sequenced in a study of cytomegalovirus exposure and HLA in healthy donors. PCR amplification relied on 60 Vbeta primers (plus 13 Jbeta primers). TCRdb keeps only in-frame clones here, not all; method: immunoSEQ multiplex PCR. The repertoire holds 95,000 to 150,000 clones, with around three fifths as singletons. The sequencing sample was made of PBMCs. Receptors were obtained from a woman aged 40 to 49 in good health and CMV-seropositive.

The chain has TRBV28 and TRBJ2-7; perhaps TRBD2 as D (6 bases). Trimming stripped 1 base from V and 3 bases from J, with 10 bases between. The germline gives CDR1 MDHEN, CDR2 SYDVKM. CDR3 length: 14 amino acids. The CDR3 loop reads CASSLSVSGYEQYF. For the CDR3, the DNA is TGTGCCAGCAGTTTATCAGTTAGCGGCTACGAGCAGTACTTC.

This chain uses TRBV19 with TRBJ2-5, with D possibly TRBD2 on 7 matching bases. CDR1 and CDR2 (germline): LNHDA, SQIVND (reference sequence). Trimming stripped 8 bases from V and 5 bases from J, with 18 bases between. The CDR3 totals 14 residues. CDR3 in amino acids: CASGRGSGAETQYF. The CDR3 region has the DNA TGTGCCAGTGGGAGGGGGAGCGGGGCGGAGACCCAGTACTTC.

The chain couples TRBV2 to TRBJ2-5; unclear D gene. CDR3 size: 11 residues. CDR1 is SNHLY, CDR2 FYNNEI, per germline. V was clipped by 7 bases and J by 4 bases, with 7 bases between them. The CDR3 loop is CASTSTETQYF. The CDR3 DNA follows: TGTGCCAGCACAAGCACAGAGACCCAGTACTTC.

This sequence joins TRBV2 and TRBJ2-3; unclear D gene. The germline V gene encodes CDR1 SNHLY and CDR2 FYNNEI. The CDR3 sequence is 12 residues long. Deletions cut 4 bases from V and 6 bases from J, with 8 bases between. Here the CDR3 reads CASSGDLDTQYF. The CDR3 coding sequence is TGTGCCAGCAGTGGAGATCTGGATACGCAGTATTTT.

This chain joins TRBV4-1 and TRBJ1-1; 11 bases agree with TRBD1. CDR1 is MGHRA, CDR2 YSYEKL, per germline. The length of the CDR3 is 15 residues. The V and J ends lost 0 bases and 10 bases, in that order; junction bases with no gene match: 7. The CDR3 loop is CASSQEGQGALRAFF. CDR3 nucleotide sequence: TGCGCCAGCAGCCAAGAAGGACAGGGGGCCTTGAGAGCTTTCTTT.